These 13 T cell receptor beta chains came from one sample sequenced in a study of blood T cell repertoires in COVID-19. The table came from immunoSEQ multiplex PCR; TCRdb's copy has only in-frame clones and leaves some out. The sample shows 90,000 to 120,000 clones, around 87% of them seen only once. The specimen was peripheral blood. These receptors were collected from a woman aged 80 or over with acute or convalescent COVID-19.

V is TRBV7-9 and J is TRBJ1-1; possible D gene TRBD1, 6 bases. Trimming stripped 3 bases from V and 6 bases from J, with 17 bases between. Germline V gene lookup returns CDR1 SEHNR and CDR2 FQNEAQ (reference sequence). The CDR3 is made up of 15 amino acids. The chain's CDR3 is CASSFRTDRNSEAFF. CDR3 coding DNA: TGTGCCAGCAGCTTCAGGACAGATCGTAACTCTGAAGCTTTCTTT.

The chain has TRBV5-1 and TRBJ1-3, with 9 bases fitting TRBD1. With V trimmed by 4 bases and J by 2 bases, 4 bases remained unmatched. The germline gives CDR1 SGHRS, CDR2 YFSETQ. The CDR3 is made up of 15 amino acids. The CDR3 protein is CASSLTGGPGNTIYF. CDR3 in DNA: TGCGCCAGCAGCCTGACAGGGGGGCCTGGAAACACCATATATTTT.

This clone was found once. The J gene is TRBJ2-1, the V gene TRBV30; 10 bases map to TRBD2. This CDR3 contains 15 residues. V trimming: 1 base; J trimming: 3 bases; junction bases outside the gene matches: 3. Germline CDR1 GTSNPN, CDR2 SVGIG (reference sequence). The CDR3 DNA is TGTGCCTGGAGTGAGAGCGGGGGGGTCTACAATGAGCAGTTCTTC. It translates to CAWSESGGVYNEQFF.

The chain recombines TRBV7-9 with TRBJ2-5, with D maybe TRBD1 (6 bases). The CDR3 length is 15 residues. The ends were cut back, 3 bases at V and 5 bases at J, with 16 bases in the middle. Germline values: CDR1 SEHNR, CDR2 FQNEAQ (reference sequence). The CDR3 reads CASSFGQKLGETQYF. The CDR3 bases are TGTGCCAGCAGCTTTGGACAGAAGCTCGGGGAGACCCAGTACTTC. Using reference TRBV7-9 and TRBJ2-5 for the parts outside the CDR3, the full variable domain is DTGVSQNPRHKITKRGQNVTFRCDPISEHNRLYWYRQTLGQGPEFLTYFQNEAQLEKSRLLSDRFSAERPKGSFSTLEIQRTEQGDSAMYLCASSFGQKLGETQYFGPGTRLLVL.

The rearrangement uses TRBV20-1 and TRBJ2-5; TRBD2 is a possible D gene (5 bases). The CDR3 runs to 12 residues. V was trimmed by 3 bases and J by 3 bases, leaving 8 bases between them. Germline CDR1 DFQATT, CDR2 SNEGSKA (reference sequence). The DNA of the CDR3 is TGCAGTGCTAGTGACGGGAAAGAGACCCAGTACTTC. It encodes CSASDGKETQYF.

This clone has only one observation. This chain uses TRBV2 with TRBJ2-7, with D possibly TRBD1 on 6 matching bases. CDR1 is SNHLY, CDR2 FYNNEI, per germline. Trimming took 11 bases from V and 1 from J, leaving 15 bases between them. CDR3 length equals 13 residues. CDR3 DNA sequence: TGTGCCGGGAGAGTTACAGGGTCCTACGAGCAGTACTTC. Protein sequence: CAGRVTGSYEQYF.

The chain carries TRBV23-1 and TRBJ1-4; D unresolved. TRBV23-1 is classed as an ORF, of uncertain function. Trimming pared 1 base from V and 0 bases from J, leaving 9 bases between. The CDR3 is 16 amino acids. CDR3 in amino acids: CASSQFAMATNEKLFF. The CDR3 coding sequence is TGCGCCAGCAGTCAATTTGCGATGGCAACTAATGAAAAACTGTTTTTT.

This sequence joins TRBV7-2 and TRBJ2-2; maybe TRBD2 (5 bases). The CDR3 sequence is 14 residues long. Germline assignment: CDR1 SGHTA and CDR2 FQGNSA. Deletions cut 6 bases from V and 7 bases from J, with 15 bases between. DNA of the CDR3: TGTGCCAGCAGTCACGGGGTTCGGGGCGGGGAGCTGTTTTTT. Protein sequence: CASSHGVRGGELFF.

The V call is TRBV6-5, the J call TRBJ1-2; D gene uncertain. The CDR3 length is 14 residues. V gave up 2 bases and J gave up 2 bases, with 9 bases separating them. Germline lookup yields CDR1 MNHEY and CDR2 SVGAGI. In nucleotides, the CDR3 is TGTGCCAGCAGTTACGGTTTGCGGAACTATGGCTACACCTTC. Encoded protein: CASSYGLRNYGYTF.

CDR3 amino acids: CASSLPRQSSYEQYF. Written as DNA, the CDR3 is TGTGCCAGCAGCTTGCCTCGACAGAGCTCCTACGAGCAGTACTTC. The chain carries TRBV5-6 and TRBJ2-7, with a tentative D call TRBD1 (5 bases). Germline V gene sequence: CDR1 SGHDT, CDR2 YYEEEE. CDR3 length equals 15 residues. Trimming cost V 1 base and J 0 bases, with 11 bases left between them.

This clone was counted between two and nine times. The V gene is TRBV6-1, the J gene TRBJ1-5; D possibly corresponds to TRBD1 (5 bases). V lost 1 base and J 5 bases, leaving 9 bases between the germline ends. The CDR3 is 14 residues long. Germline V gives CDR1 MNHNS, CDR2 SASEGT. CDR3 sequence: CASSEGTPYQPQHF. The CDR3 coding sequence is TGTGCCAGCAGTGAAGGGACACCCTATCAGCCCCAGCATTTT.

This chain joins TRBV2 and TRBJ1-1; possible D gene TRBD1, 5 bases. Germline assignment: CDR1 SNHLY and CDR2 FYNNEI. Trimming left V 8 bases short and J 3 bases short, with 7 bases between. The CDR3 consists of 11 residues. CDR3: CASSGYTEAFF. In DNA, the CDR3 is TGTGCCAGCTCAGGGTACACTGAAGCTTTCTTT.

This clone was seen just once. The chain combines TRBV18 with TRBJ2-5, with 11 bases matching TRBD1. V dropped 3 bases and J dropped 2; count of bases not matched to a gene: 5. CDR1 is KGHSH and CDR2 is LQKENI in the germline V gene. This CDR3 region has 16 residues. CDR3 DNA: TGTGCCAGCTCACCGCGGGACAGGGGGTGGCAAGAGACCCAGTACTTC. Translation: CASSPRDRGWQETQYF.